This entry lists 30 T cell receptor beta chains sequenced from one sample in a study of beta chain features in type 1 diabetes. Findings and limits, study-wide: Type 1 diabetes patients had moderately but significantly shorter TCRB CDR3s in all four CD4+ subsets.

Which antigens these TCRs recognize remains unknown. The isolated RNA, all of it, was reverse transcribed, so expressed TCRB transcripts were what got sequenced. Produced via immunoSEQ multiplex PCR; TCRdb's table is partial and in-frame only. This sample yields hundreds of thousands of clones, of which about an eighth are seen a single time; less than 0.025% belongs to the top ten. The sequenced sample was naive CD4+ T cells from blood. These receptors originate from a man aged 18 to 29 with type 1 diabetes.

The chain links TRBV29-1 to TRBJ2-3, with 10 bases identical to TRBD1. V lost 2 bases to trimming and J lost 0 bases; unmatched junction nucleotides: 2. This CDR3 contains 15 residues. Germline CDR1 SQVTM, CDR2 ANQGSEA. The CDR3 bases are TGCAGCGTTGAACGGGACAGGGGTAGCACAGATACGCAGTATTTT. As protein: CSVERDRGSTDTQYF.

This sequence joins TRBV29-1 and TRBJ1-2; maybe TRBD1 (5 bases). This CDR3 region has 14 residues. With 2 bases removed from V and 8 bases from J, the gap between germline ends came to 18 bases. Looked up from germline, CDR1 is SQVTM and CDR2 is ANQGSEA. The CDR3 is CSVELNAGIHGYTF. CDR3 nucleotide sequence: TGCAGCGTTGAACTAAACGCAGGGATTCACGGCTACACCTTC.

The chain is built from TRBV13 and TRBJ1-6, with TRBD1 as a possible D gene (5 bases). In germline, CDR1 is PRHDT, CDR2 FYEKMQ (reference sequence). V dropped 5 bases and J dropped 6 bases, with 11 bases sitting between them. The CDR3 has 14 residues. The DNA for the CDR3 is TGTGCCAGCAGCGGCAGGGATGGTAATTCACCCCTCCACTTT. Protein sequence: CASSGRDGNSPLHF.

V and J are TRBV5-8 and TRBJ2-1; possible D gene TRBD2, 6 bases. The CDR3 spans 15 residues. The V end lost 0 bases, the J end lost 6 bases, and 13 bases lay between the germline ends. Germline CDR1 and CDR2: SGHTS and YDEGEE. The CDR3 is CASSLGTTRSNEQFF. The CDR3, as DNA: TGTGCCAGCAGCTTGGGTACGACTAGGAGCAATGAGCAGTTCTTC.

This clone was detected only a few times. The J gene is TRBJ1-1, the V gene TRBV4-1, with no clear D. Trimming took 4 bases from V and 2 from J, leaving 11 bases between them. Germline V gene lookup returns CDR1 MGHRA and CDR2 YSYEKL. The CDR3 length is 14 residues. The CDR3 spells CASSRRAENTEAFF. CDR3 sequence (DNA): TGCGCCAGCAGCCGGAGGGCTGAAAACACTGAAGCTTTCTTT.

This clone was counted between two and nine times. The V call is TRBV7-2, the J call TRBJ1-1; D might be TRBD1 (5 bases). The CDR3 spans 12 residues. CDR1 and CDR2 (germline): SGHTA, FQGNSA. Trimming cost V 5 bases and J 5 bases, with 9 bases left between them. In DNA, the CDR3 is TGTGCCAGCAGCCCTAGACAGACTGAAGCTTTCTTT. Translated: CASSPRQTEAFF.

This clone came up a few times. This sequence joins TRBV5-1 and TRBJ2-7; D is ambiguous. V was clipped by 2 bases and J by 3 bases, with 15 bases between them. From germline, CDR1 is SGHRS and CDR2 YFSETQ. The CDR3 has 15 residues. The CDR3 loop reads CASSFEVPSLYEQYF. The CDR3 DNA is TGCGCCAGCAGCTTCGAGGTCCCTTCCCTCTACGAGCAGTACTTC.

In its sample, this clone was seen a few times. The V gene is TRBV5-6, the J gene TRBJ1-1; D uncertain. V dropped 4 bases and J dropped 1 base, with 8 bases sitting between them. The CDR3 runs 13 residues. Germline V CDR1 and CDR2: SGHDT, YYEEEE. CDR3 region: CASSPQWNTEAFF. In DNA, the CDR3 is TGTGCCAGCAGCCCACAGTGGAACACTGAAGCTTTCTTT.

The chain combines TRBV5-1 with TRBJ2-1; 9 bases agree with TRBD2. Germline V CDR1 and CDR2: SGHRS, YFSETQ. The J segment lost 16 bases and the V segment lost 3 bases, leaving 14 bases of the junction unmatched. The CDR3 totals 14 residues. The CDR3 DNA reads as TGCGCCAGCAGCTCTCTAGCGGGGCCGGGAAGAGGTTTCTTC. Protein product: CASSSLAGPGRGFF.

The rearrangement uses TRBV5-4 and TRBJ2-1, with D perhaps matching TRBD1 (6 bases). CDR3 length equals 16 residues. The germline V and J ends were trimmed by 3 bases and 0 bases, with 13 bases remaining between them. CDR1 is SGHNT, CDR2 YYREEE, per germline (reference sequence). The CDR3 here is CASSWDKRYSYNEQFF. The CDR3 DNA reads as TGTGCCAGCAGCTGGGACAAGCGATACTCCTACAATGAGCAGTTCTTC.

The CDR3 reads CASSWTSGASYEQYF. The CDR3 DNA follows: TGTGCCAGCAGTTGGACTAGCGGGGCCTCCTACGAGCAGTACTTC. The chain employs TRBV7-2 and TRBJ2-7; 12 positions agree with TRBD2. The CDR3 has 15 amino acids. V shed 6 bases, J shed 0 bases, and the junction held 3 bases outside the gene matches. Germline CDR1 is SGHTA and CDR2 is FQGNSA.

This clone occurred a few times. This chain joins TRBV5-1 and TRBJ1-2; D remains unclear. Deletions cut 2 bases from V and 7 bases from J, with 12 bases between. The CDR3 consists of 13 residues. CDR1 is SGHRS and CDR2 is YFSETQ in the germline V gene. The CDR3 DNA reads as TGCGCCAGCAGCTTCTCGGATCTGGTTGGCTACACCTTC. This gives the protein CASSFSDLVGYTF.

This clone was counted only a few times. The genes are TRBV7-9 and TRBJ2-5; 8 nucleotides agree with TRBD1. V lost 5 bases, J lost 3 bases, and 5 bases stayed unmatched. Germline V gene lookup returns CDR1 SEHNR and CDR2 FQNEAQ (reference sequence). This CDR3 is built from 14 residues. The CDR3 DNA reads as TGTGCCAGCAGCCCCGGACAGGGAAAAGAGACCCAGTACTTC. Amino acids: CASSPGQGKETQYF.

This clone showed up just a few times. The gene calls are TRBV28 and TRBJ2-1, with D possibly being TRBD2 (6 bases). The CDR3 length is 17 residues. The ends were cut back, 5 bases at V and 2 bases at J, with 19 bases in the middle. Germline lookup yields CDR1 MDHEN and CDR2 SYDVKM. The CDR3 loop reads CASSEPGLPKTYNEQFF. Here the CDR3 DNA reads TGTGCCAGCAGTGAGCCGGGACTGCCTAAAACCTACAATGAGCAGTTCTTC.

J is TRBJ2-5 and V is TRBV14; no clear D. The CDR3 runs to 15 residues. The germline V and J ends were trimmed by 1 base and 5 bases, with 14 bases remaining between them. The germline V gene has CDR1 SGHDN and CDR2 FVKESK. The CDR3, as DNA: TGTGCCAGCAGCCAAGTGGTCCTCTGGTATGAGACCCAGTACTTC. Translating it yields CASSQVVLWYETQYF. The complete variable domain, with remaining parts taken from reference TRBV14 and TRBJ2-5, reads EAGVTQFPSHSVIEKGQTVTLRCDPISGHDNLYWYRRVMGKEIKFLLHFVKESKQDESGMPNNRFLAERTGGTYSTLKVQPAELEDSGVYFCASSQVVLWYETQYFGPGTRLLVL.

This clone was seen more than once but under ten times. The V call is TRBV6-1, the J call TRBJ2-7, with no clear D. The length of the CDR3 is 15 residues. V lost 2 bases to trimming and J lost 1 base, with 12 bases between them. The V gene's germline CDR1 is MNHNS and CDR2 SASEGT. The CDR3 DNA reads TGTGCCAGCAGTGAATATTTTGCCTTTTCCTACGAGCAGTACTTC. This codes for CASSEYFAFSYEQYF.

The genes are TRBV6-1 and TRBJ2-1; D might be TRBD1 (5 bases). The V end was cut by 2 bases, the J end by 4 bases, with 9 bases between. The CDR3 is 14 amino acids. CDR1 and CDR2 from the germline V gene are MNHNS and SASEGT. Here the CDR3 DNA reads TGTGCCAGCAGTGAAATTCAGGGATACAATGAGCAGTTCTTC. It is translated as CASSEIQGYNEQFF.

This CDR3 is CASSNRGPDTEAFF. The CDR3 DNA follows: TGTGCCAGCAGTAACAGGGGGCCTGACACTGAAGCTTTCTTT. The J gene is TRBJ1-1, the V gene TRBV28, with 9 bases identical to TRBD1. The CDR3 contains 14 residues. Germline CDR1 is MDHEN and CDR2 is SYDVKM. With V trimmed by 5 bases and J by 3 bases, 4 bases remained unmatched. The entire variable domain, with the rest obtained from reference TRBV28 and TRBJ1-1, is as follows: DVKVTQSSRYLVKRTGEKVFLECVQDMDHENMFWYRQDPGLGLRLIYFSYDVKMKEKGDIPEGYSVSREKKERFSLILESASTNQTSMYLCASSNRGPDTEAFFGQGTRLTVV.

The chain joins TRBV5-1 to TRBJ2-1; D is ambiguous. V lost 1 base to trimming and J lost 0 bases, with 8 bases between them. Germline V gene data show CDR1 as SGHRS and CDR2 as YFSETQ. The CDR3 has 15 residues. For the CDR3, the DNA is TGCGCCAGCAGCTTGAGTCAGCGCTCCTACAATGAGCAGTTCTTC. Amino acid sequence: CASSLSQRSYNEQFF.

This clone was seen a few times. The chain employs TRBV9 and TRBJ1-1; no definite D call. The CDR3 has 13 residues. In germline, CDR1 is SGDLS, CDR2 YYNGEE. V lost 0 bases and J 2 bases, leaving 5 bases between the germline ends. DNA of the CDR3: TGTGCCAGCAGCGTAGAGCCAAACACTGAAGCTTTCTTT. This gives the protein CASSVEPNTEAFF.

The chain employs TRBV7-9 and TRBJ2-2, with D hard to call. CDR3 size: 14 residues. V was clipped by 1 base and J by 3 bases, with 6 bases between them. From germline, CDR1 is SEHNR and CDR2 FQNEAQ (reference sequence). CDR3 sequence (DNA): TGTGCCAGCAGCTTAGGAGGCCACACCGGGGAGCTGTTTTTT. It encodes CASSLGGHTGELFF.

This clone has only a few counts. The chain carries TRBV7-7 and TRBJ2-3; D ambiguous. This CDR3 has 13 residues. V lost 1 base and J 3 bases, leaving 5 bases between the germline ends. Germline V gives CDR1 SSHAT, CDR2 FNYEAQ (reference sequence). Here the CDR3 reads CASSLGATDTQYF. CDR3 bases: TGTGCCAGCAGCTTAGGGGCAACAGATACGCAGTATTTT. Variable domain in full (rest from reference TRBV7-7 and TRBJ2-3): GAGVSQSPRYKVTKRGQDVTLRCDPISSHATLYWYQQALGQGPEFLTYFNYEAQPDKSGLPSDRFSAERPEGSISTLTIQRTEQRDSAMYRCASSLGATDTQYFGPGTRLTVL.

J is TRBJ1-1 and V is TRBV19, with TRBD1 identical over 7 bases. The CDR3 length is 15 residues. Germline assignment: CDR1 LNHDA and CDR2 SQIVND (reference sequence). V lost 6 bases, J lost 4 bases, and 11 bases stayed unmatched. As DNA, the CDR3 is TGTGCCAGTAGCACCCAGGGGGTGCGTGGCACTGAAGCTTTCTTT. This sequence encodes CASSTQGVRGTEAFF. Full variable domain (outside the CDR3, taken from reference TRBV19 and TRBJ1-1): DGGITQSPKYLFRKEGQNVTLSCEQNLNHDAMYWYRQDPGQGLRLIYYSQIVNDFQKGDIAEGYSVSREKKESFPLTVTSAQKNPTAFYLCASSTQGVRGTEAFFGQGTRLTVV.

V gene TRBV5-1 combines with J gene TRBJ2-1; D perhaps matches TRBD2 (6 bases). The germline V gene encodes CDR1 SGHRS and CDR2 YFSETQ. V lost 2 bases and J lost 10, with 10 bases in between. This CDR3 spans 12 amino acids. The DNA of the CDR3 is TGCGCCAGCAGCTTCGGGGGAGTGGAGCAGTTCTTC. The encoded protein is CASSFGGVEQFF.

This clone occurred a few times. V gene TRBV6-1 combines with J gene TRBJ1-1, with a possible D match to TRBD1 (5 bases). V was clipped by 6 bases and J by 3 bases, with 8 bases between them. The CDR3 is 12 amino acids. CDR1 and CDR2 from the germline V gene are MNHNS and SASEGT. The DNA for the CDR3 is TGTGCCAGCAGAGGCAGGGACACTGAAGCTTTCTTT. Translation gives CASRGRDTEAFF.

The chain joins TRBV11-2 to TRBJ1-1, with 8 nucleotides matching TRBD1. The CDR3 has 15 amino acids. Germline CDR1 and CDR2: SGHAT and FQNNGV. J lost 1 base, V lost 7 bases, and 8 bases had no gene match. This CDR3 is CASTDYGTGNTEAFF. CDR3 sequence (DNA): TGTGCCAGCACCGATTATGGGACAGGGAACACTGAAGCTTTCTTT.

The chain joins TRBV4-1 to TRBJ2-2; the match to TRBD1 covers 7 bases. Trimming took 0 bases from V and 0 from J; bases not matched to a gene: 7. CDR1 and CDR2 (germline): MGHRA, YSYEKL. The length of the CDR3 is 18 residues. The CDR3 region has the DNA TGCGCCAGCAGCCAAGACAGGACAGGACCCGCGAACACCGGGGAGCTGTTTTTT. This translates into CASSQDRTGPANTGELFF.

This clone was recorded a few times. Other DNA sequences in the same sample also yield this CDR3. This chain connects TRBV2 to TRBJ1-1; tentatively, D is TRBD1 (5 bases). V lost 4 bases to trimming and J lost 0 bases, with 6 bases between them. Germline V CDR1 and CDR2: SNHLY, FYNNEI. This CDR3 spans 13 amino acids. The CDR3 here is CASSGQMNTEAFF. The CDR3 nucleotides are TGTGCCAGCAGTGGACAGATGAACACTGAAGCTTTCTTT.

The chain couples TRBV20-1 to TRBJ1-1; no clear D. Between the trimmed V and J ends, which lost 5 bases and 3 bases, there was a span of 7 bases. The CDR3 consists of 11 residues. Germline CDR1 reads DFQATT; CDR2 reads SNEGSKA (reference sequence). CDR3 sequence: CSAPRDTEAFF. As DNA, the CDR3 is TGCAGTGCTCCCCGGGACACTGAAGCTTTCTTT.

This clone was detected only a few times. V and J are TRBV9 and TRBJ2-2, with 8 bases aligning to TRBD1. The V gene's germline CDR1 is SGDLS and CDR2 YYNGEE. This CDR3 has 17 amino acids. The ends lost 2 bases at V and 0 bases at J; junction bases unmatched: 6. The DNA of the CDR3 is TGTGCCAGCAGCGTTACAGGGGGATCTCCGAACACCGGGGAGCTGTTTTTT. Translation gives CASSVTGGSPNTGELFF.